This T cell receptor beta chain was identified during a study of blood T cell repertoires in COVID-19. Study as a whole: T cells, B-cell-depleted T cells, or PBMCs supplied cDNA or gDNA.

The count of this clone is one. The CDR3 length is 15 residues. The germline V gene encodes CDR1 MDHEN and CDR2 SYDVKM. V lost 7 bases to trimming and J lost 1 base, with 16 bases between them. As handled by the study authors: Quantification of nucleated cells was approximated via reference gene primer amplification. Method: immunoSEQ multiplex PCR; TCRdb's copy keeps in-frame clones and lacks some. That table furnishes V, J and clone size, whereas the DNA furnished D and trimming. The table has about 410,000 clones, around 86% seen once; the top ten hold around 1.4%. Sequenced material: peripheral blood. V gene TRBV28 combines with J gene TRBJ1-1, with no clear D. The receptor's source is a woman in her twenties or thirties with active or convalescent COVID-19. The CDR3 sequence: CASTPGAGANTEAFF. CDR3 in DNA: TGTGCCAGCACCCCTGGCGCAGGTGCGAACACTGAAGCTTTCTTT.